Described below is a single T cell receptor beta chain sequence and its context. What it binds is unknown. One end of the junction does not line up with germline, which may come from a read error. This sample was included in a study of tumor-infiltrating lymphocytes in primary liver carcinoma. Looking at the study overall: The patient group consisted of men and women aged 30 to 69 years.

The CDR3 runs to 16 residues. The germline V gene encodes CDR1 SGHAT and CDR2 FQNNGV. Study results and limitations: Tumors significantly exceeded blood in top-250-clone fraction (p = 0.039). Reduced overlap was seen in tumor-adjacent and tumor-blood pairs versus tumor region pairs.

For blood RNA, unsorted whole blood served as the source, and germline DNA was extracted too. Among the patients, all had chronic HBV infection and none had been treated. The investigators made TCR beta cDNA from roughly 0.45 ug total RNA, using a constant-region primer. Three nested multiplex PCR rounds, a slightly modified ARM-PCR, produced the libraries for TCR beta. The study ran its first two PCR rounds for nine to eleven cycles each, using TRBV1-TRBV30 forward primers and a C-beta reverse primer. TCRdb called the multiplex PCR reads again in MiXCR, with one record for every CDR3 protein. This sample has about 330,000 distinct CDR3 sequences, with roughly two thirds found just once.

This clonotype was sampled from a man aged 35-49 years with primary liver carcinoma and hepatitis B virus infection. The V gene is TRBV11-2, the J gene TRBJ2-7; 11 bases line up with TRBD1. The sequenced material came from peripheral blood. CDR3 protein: CASSVGGQGASYEQYF. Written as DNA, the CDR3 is TGTGCCAGCAGCGTAGGAGGACAGGGGGCTTCCTATGAGCAGTACTTC. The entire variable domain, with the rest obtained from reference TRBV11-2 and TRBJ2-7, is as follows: EAGVAQSPRYKIIEKRQSVAFWCNPISGHATLYWYQQILGQGPKLLIQFQNNGVVDDSQLPKDRFSAERLKGVDSTLKIQPAKLEDSAVYLCASSVGGQGASYEQYFGPGTRLTVT.